Reported below is one TCR beta chain. Germline V gene sequence: CDR1 LGHNA, CDR2 YNFKEQ. V dropped 1 base and J dropped 3; count of bases not matched to a gene: 5. The CDR3 contains 16 residues. This table comes from immunoSEQ multiplex PCR, and its TCRdb copy is limited to in-frame clones, with some not included. The sample includes under 300,000 clones, under 75% of them seen just once. This entry belongs to a study of cytotoxic CD8 clonotypes in ibrutinib-treated CLL. The chain has TRBV4-2 and TRBJ2-2, with 7 bases lining up with TRBD2. Sequencing used PBMCs, obtained after 24 months of ibrutinib treatment. This receptor was taken from a human donor with chronic lymphocytic leukemia. This chain's CDR3 is CASSQVREWYTGELFF. CDR3 coding DNA: TGTGCCAGCAGCCAAGTGCGGGAGTGGTACACCGGGGAGCTGTTTTTT.